Included here is one TCR beta chain sequence, with context. No antigen is known for it. There are 11 residues in the CDR3. Germline V gene data show CDR1 as SQVTM and CDR2 as ANQGSEA. V was trimmed by 3 bases and J by 6 bases, leaving 9 bases between them. Generation of TCR cDNA used 5'RACE template switching (which added a universal primer site and UMIs). TCRdb re-analysed the 5' RACE reads in MiXCR, keeping a single row per CDR3 protein. The sample contains approximately 580,000 distinct CDR3 sequences, around a sixth of which appear only once. These data originate in a study of T cells after yellow fever vaccination. Study details: Fractions of limited cellularity were prepared by means of SMART-Seq v4 Ultra Low Input. Broader study findings: FACS-sorted repertoires could contain abundant clonotypes contaminating from the bulk population. Few clonotypes appeared in both CD4 and CD8 compartments.

The source is a man younger than 35 who received the YFV17D yellow fever vaccine. This chain uses TRBV29-1 with TRBJ2-7, with TRBD1 as a possible D gene (5 bases). The sample in question was PBMCs, obtained around 5 days after the first yellow fever vaccination. The DNA for the CDR3 is TGCAGCGTTGATAAAAGGGGCGAGCAGTACTTC. This gives the protein CSVDKRGEQYF.